This TCR beta chain comes out of a study of control samples from healthy donors and cancer patients. Germline CDR1 ENHRY, CDR2 SYGVKD. The V gene end was trimmed by 4 bases and the J gene end by 0 bases; junction bases not matched to a gene: 15. The CDR3 loop spans 22 amino acids. Sequenced by immunoSEQ multiplex PCR; TCRdb stores in-frame clones only, minus some. Of over 60,000 clones in the sample, roughly 85% were seen once. This sequence was found in a man aged 40-49 years in good health. The rearrangement joins TRBV10-3 to TRBJ2-1; 16 nucleotides line up with TRBD2. Material for sequencing was blood. The CDR3 reads CAISGSNVPGLAGGSSYNEQFF. CDR3 coding DNA: TGTGCCATCAGTGGATCCAACGTACCGGGACTAGCGGGGGGGAGCTCCTACAATGAGCAGTTCTTC.